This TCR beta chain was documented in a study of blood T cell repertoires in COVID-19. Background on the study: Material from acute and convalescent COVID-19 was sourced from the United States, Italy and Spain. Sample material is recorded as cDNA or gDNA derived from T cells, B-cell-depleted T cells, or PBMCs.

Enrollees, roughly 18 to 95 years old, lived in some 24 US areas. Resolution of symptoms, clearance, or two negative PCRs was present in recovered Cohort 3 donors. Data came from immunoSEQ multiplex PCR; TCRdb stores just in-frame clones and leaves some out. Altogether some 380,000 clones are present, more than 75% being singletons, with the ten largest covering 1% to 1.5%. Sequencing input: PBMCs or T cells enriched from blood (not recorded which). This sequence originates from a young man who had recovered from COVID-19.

The CDR3 reads CASSKITGGVQETQYF. The CDR3 bases are TGTGCCAGTAGTAAGATTACGGGGGGGGTACAAGAGACCCAGTACTTC. The rearrangement uses TRBV19 and TRBJ2-5; the match to TRBD2 covers 8 bases. V lost 4 bases to trimming and J lost 2 bases; unmatched junction nucleotides: 9. This CDR3 region has 16 residues. Per germline, CDR1 LNHDA and CDR2 SQIVND (reference sequence).